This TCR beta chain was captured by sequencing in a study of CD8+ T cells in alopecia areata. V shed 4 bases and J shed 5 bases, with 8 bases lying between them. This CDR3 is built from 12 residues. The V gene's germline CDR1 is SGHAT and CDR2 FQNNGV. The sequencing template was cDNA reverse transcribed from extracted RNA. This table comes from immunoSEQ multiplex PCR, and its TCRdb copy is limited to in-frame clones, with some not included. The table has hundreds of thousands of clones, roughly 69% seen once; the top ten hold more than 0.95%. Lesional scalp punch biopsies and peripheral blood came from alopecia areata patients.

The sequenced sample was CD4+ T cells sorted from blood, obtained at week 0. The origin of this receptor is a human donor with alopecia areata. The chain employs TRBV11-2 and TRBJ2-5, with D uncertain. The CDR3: CASSYIGETQYF. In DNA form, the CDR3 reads TGTGCCAGCAGCTATATCGGTGAGACCCAGTACTTC.